Following are 26 T cell receptor beta chains from one sample sequenced in a study of blood T cell repertoires in COVID-19. Sequenced by immunoSEQ multiplex PCR; TCRdb stores in-frame clones only, minus some. This sample has approximately 110,000 clones, with 69% found just once. Sequences were obtained from peripheral blood. These TCRs come from a man older than 75 with acute or convalescent COVID-19.

Concerning this clone itself: The same CDR3 also results from other DNA sequences found in this sample. The V and J genes are TRBV7-3 and TRBJ2-3; TRBD2 matches 7 bases. The CDR3 has 15 amino acids. The junction had 6 bases not matched to a gene; V was cut back by 2 bases and J by 4 bases. Germline V CDR1 and CDR2: SGHTA, FQGTGA. The CDR3 loop reads CASSLLAEGSDTQYF. As DNA, the CDR3 is TGTGCCAGCAGCTTACTAGCGGAGGGATCAGATACGCAGTATTTT.

This chain connects TRBV10-2 to TRBJ1-5; tentative D call: TRBD1 (6 bases). This CDR3 contains 15 residues. The germline gives CDR1 WSHSY, CDR2 SAAADI. The germline V and J ends were trimmed by 3 bases and 7 bases, with 16 bases remaining between them. CDR3 sequence: CASSEVVGGGQPQHF. In DNA, the CDR3 is TGCGCCAGCAGTGAAGTAGTAGGGGGTGGCCAGCCCCAGCATTTT.

The chain joins TRBV7-9 to TRBJ2-1; tentative D call: TRBD2 (6 bases). Germline CDR1 is SEHNR and CDR2 is FQNEAQ (reference sequence). V was clipped by 3 bases and J by 9 bases, with 12 bases between them. The CDR3 runs 13 residues. The CDR3 is CASSLGGLGEQFF. The CDR3 nucleotides read TGTGCCAGCAGCTTGGGGGGTCTGGGTGAGCAGTTCTTC.

The chain couples TRBV15 to TRBJ1-6; D gene uncertain. The CDR3 contains 17 residues. Trimming stripped 1 base from V and 2 bases from J, with 12 bases between. CDR1 and CDR2 from the germline V gene are LNHNV and YYDKDF (reference sequence). The CDR3 coding sequence is TGTGCCACCAGCAGAGGACCCTTCGAGGCCTATAATTCACCCCTCCACTTT. Its translation is CATSRGPFEAYNSPLHF.

The gene calls are TRBV28 and TRBJ1-6; D may be TRBD1 (5 bases). Trimming took 9 bases from V and 0 from J, leaving 12 bases between them. The CDR3 runs 15 residues. CDR1 is MDHEN and CDR2 is SYDVKM in the germline V gene. The CDR3: CASLRGSSYNSPLHF. CDR3 nucleotides: TGTGCCAGTCTCCGGGGGAGCTCCTATAATTCACCCCTCCACTTT.

CDR3 in amino acids: CASRVRDYNTGELFF. The CDR3 DNA sequence: TGTGCCAGCAGGGTTAGAGACTACAACACCGGGGAGCTGTTTTTT. V is TRBV11-2 and J is TRBJ2-2, with TRBD2 as a possible D gene (5 bases). There are 15 residues in the CDR3. CDR1 and CDR2 (germline): SGHAT, FQNNGV. The V end lost 6 bases, the J end lost 2 bases, and 13 bases lay between the germline ends.

The J gene is TRBJ1-1, the V gene TRBV29-1; 7 positions agree with TRBD1. Trimming took 5 bases from V and 5 from J; bases not matched to a gene: 11. The length of the CDR3 is 14 residues. Germline CDR1 SQVTM, CDR2 ANQGSEA. The CDR3 DNA follows: TGCAGCGTTCAATACGACAGGGTAGGGACTGAAGCTTTCTTT. It encodes CSVQYDRVGTEAFF.

The rearrangement uses TRBV6-2 or TRBV6-3 and TRBJ2-1, with 11 bases lining up with TRBD2. The CDR3 totals 16 residues. Germline loops: CDR1 MNHEY, CDR2 SVGEGT. The V and J ends lost 7 bases and 2 bases, in that order; junction bases with no gene match: 7. CDR3 loop: CASNPATSGAYNEQFF. The CDR3 coding sequence is TGTGCCAGCAACCCCGCGACTAGCGGGGCCTACAATGAGCAGTTCTTC.

The table lists this clone with a few counts. The chain is built from TRBV18 and TRBJ1-4, with D possibly TRBD1 on 5 matching bases. Trimming took off 6 bases at V and 3 bases at J, with 11 bases between the two ends. Germline-derived CDR1 and CDR2 are KGHSH and LQKENI. This CDR3 has 14 amino acids. The chain's CDR3 is CASSQRQSNEKLFF. The CDR3 nucleotides are TGTGCCAGCTCCCAGAGACAGTCTAATGAAAAACTGTTTTTT. Complete variable domain (other parts from reference TRBV18 and TRBJ1-4): NAGVMQNPRHLVRRRGQEARLRCSPMKGHSHVYWYRQLPEEGLKFMVYLQKENIIDESGMPKERFSAEFPKEGPSILRIQQVVRGDSAAYFCASSQRQSNEKLFFGSGTQLSVL.

This chain uses TRBV6-1 with TRBJ2-2; TRBD2 agrees at 7 bases. Germline V gives CDR1 MNHNS, CDR2 SASEGT. The ends lost 3 bases at V and 2 bases at J; junction bases unmatched: 3. The CDR3 is made up of 15 amino acids. CDR3 loop: CASSEGGRNTGELFF. The CDR3 DNA sequence: TGTGCCAGCAGTGAGGGAGGGAGAAACACCGGGGAGCTGTTTTTT.

The chain is built from TRBV10-3 and TRBJ2-3, with TRBD2 as a possible D gene (6 bases). The CDR3 is 12 amino acids. The V gene's germline CDR1 is ENHRY and CDR2 SYGVKD. The ends were cut back, 9 bases at V and 8 bases at J, with 15 bases in the middle. CDR3 sequence reads: CAILAAGGTQYF. CDR3 DNA sequence: TGTGCCATTTTAGCGGCCGGGGGTACGCAGTATTTT.

The chain couples TRBV24-1 to TRBJ2-1; TRBD2 might be the D (6 bases). Germline V lookup: CDR1 KGHDR, CDR2 SFDVKD. V lost 1 base and J lost 5, with 14 bases in between. The CDR3 is 16 residues long. Here the CDR3 reads CATSDFSSRRDNEQFF. The CDR3 nucleotides are TGTGCCACCAGTGATTTTAGTAGCAGGAGGGACAATGAGCAGTTCTTC.

This clone appeared many times. This chain uses TRBV6-5 with TRBJ1-1; TRBD1 might be the D (5 bases). CDR1 and CDR2 (germline): MNHEY, SVGAGI. This CDR3 contains 15 residues. V was clipped by 5 bases and J by 0 bases, with 13 bases between them. The CDR3 sequence: CASSPRATMNTEAFF. CDR3 DNA: TGTGCCAGCAGTCCCAGGGCGACAATGAACACTGAAGCTTTCTTT.

With respect to this clone: The sample holds other DNA sequences that translate to the same CDR3. CDR3 nucleotides: TGTGCCAGCAGTCTCCAGGGTAACTATGGCTACACCTTC. It is translated as CASSLQGNYGYTF. The chain combines TRBV6-5 with TRBJ1-2, with a weak D call TRBD1 (5 bases). Germline CDR1 and CDR2: MNHEY and SVGAGI. V lost 5 bases and J 1 base, leaving 8 bases between the germline ends. CDR3 length equals 13 residues.

The sample holds a few counts of this clone. The chain has TRBV5-1 and TRBJ2-3, with D tentatively TRBD2 (5 bases). The CDR3 consists of 14 residues. Looked up from germline, CDR1 is SGHRS and CDR2 is YFSETQ. Trimming took 4 bases from V and 1 from J, leaving 10 bases between them. The CDR3 spells CASSPVEGTDTQYF. The CDR3 coding sequence is TGCGCCAGCAGCCCTGTGGAGGGCACAGATACGCAGTATTTT. The whole variable domain, filled in from reference TRBV5-1 and TRBJ2-3, reads KAGVTQTPRYLIKTRGQQVTLSCSPISGHRSVSWYQQTPGQGLQFLFEYFSETQRNKGNFPGRFSGRQFSNSRSEMNVSTLELGDSALYLCASSPVEGTDTQYFGPGTRLTVL.

CDR3 nucleotide sequence: TGTGCCAGCAGCTTAGATCTATCTAGCGCGGGGAATGAGCAGTTCTTC. This codes for CASSLDLSSAGNEQFF. This sequence joins TRBV11-2 and TRBJ2-1; TRBD2 is a possible D gene (6 bases). CDR3 length equals 16 residues. Trimming pared 0 bases from V and 7 bases from J, leaving 16 bases between. The germline CDR1 and CDR2 sequences are SGHAT and FQNNGV.

This clone was counted only a few times. The V gene is TRBV21-1, the J gene TRBJ2-1; the D call TRBD2 from the table was never checked on the DNA. TRBV21-1 is described as a pseudogene. The CDR3 is made up of 15 amino acids. The CDR3 bases are TGTGCCAGCAGCAAATGTAAGCGGGAGAGAGATGAGCAGTTCTTC. Its translation: CASSKCKRERDEQFF.

This clone has just one count. The chain has TRBV10-3 and TRBJ2-1, with 7 positions matching TRBD2. The CDR3 has 14 residues. Germline CDR1 ENHRY, CDR2 SYGVKD. The trim removed 10 bases at V and 4 bases at J, leaving 10 bases unmatched. CDR3 coding DNA: TGTGCCACCGCTGACAGCGGGGATTACAATGAGCAGTTCTTC. It encodes CATADSGDYNEQFF.

This clone was seen a handful of times. The CDR3 DNA sequence: TGTGCCAGCAGTGAATACGACGGGCCCGGGGGCGAGCAGTACTTC. Translating gives CASSEYDGPGGEQYF. The chain links TRBV25-1 to TRBJ2-7, with D possibly matching TRBD2 (6 bases). Trimming pared 0 bases from V and 6 bases from J, leaving 15 bases between. Germline V lookup: CDR1 MGHDK, CDR2 SYGVNS. There are 15 residues in the CDR3.

This clone was picked up a small number of times. The chain employs TRBV3-1 (or the pseudogene TRBV3-2) and TRBJ1-2; D gene uncertain. The V and J ends lost 3 bases and 2 bases respectively, with 10 bases between them. Per germline, CDR1 LGHDT and CDR2 YNNKEL (reference sequence). The CDR3 runs to 14 residues. The CDR3 DNA is TGTGCCAGCAGCCATCCTCAGTTAAACTATGGCTACACCTTC. Protein product: CASSHPQLNYGYTF.

Points on this clone: The junction differs from germline at one of its ends, possibly a read error. The rearrangement joins TRBV7-7 to TRBJ2-3; possibly TRBD2 for D (5 bases). Germline loops: CDR1 SSHAT, CDR2 FNYEAQ (reference sequence). The CDR3 runs 15 residues. CDR3 region: CASSFGSFGTDTQYF. The CDR3 nucleotides read TGTGCTAGCAGCTTTGGGAGTTTCGGCACAGATACGCAGTATTTT.

The rearrangement joins TRBV18 to TRBJ1-1; D gene uncertain. The CDR3 is 13 amino acids. The germline gives CDR1 KGHSH, CDR2 LQKENI. V lost 2 bases and J lost 3, with 7 bases in between. The CDR3 region has the DNA TGTGCCAGCTCACCATACAGAGACACTGAAGCTTTCTTT. Translated: CASSPYRDTEAFF. Together with reference TRBV18 and TRBJ1-1, the CDR3 gives the full variable domain: NAGVMQNPRHLVRRRGQEARLRCSPMKGHSHVYWYRQLPEEGLKFMVYLQKENIIDESGMPKERFSAEFPKEGPSILRIQQVVRGDSAAYFCASSPYRDTEAFFGQGTRLTVV.

The chain links TRBV19 to TRBJ1-2; perhaps TRBD1 as D (5 bases). Germline V gene lookup returns CDR1 LNHDA and CDR2 SQIVND (reference sequence). The CDR3 sequence is 13 residues long. V was trimmed by 5 bases and J by 2 bases, leaving 9 bases between them. The CDR3 region is CASSPDTNYGYTF. CDR3 bases: TGTGCCAGTAGTCCGGACACCAACTATGGCTACACCTTC.

The CDR3 sequence is CASSPALQEAYEKLFF. The CDR3 DNA is TGTGCCAGTAGTCCCGCCCTACAGGAAGCTTATGAAAAACTGTTTTTT. V and J are TRBV19 and TRBJ1-4, with D possibly being TRBD1 (5 bases). V was shortened by 5 bases and J by 6 bases, with 19 bases between the two germline ends. The length of the CDR3 is 16 residues. Looked up from germline, CDR1 is LNHDA and CDR2 is SQIVND (reference sequence).

This chain connects TRBV15 to TRBJ1-4; 8 bases fit TRBD1. The V gene end was trimmed by 5 bases and the J gene end by 8 bases; junction bases not matched to a gene: 10. Germline assignment: CDR1 LNHNV and CDR2 YYDKDF (reference sequence). The CDR3 length is 15 residues. The CDR3 region is CATSPNRGRKEKLFF. The CDR3, as DNA: TGTGCCACCAGCCCCAACAGGGGGAGAAAAGAAAAACTGTTTTTT.

The chain has TRBV28 and TRBJ2-2; D may be TRBD2 (5 bases). The CDR3 is made up of 17 amino acids. The germline CDR1 and CDR2 sequences are MDHEN and SYDVKM. V lost 6 bases and J 1 base, leaving 18 bases between the germline ends. Here the CDR3 DNA reads TGTGCCAGCAGCGTACCCTCGCGGGCCTTGAACACCGGGGAGCTGTTTTTT. Protein: CASSVPSRALNTGELFF.